This T cell receptor (beta chain) emerged from a study of T cell responses to AZD1222 COVID-19 vaccine (dated by TCRdb to the early 2020s). Concerning the study at large: AZD1222 recipients given second doses at about 4 weeks or at about 12 weeks were pooled, since spike-specific TCR depth and breadth were not found to differ between the two schedules. TCR sequencing was performed for about 250 trial participants, of whom 200 to 210 were given two doses of AZD1222 and around 25 were given two doses of MenACWY control vaccine. Trial participants were enrolled into age subgroups of 18-55, 56-69 and 70-plus years, which contained about 160, 30 and 59 TCR-sequenced participants, respectively. General findings and caveats noted by the study authors: CD4 TCRs associated with the vaccine covered the entire spike protein, and the dominant responses were in regions 160-218 and 743-854. The 56-69-year group was small, and its depth increase did not reach significance, likely because of low power. Conclusions about previously exposed vaccinees are limited because only six or seven AZD1222 recipients were SARS-CoV-2 seropositive at baseline. Because no samples from the day 14 peak response were available, repertoires could be characterized only after the peak T cell response. After two AZD1222 doses, both the breadth and the depth of spike-specific TCRs were significantly higher than at day 0 and than in MenACWY recipients. Reportedly, close to half of the unique spike-specific TCRs recognized epitopes lying outside the regions that are mutated in the B.1.351 and B.1.1.7 variants. Most participants were white British and females outnumbered males, and the authors suggested that clonal diversity may have been underestimated.

On this clone itself: It has no known antigen specificity. Base qualities are not at hand, and no much larger clone is one base apart.

The CDR3 starts with the cysteine, ends with the phenylalanine, and has 14 residues. The read is trimmed to its CDR3 DNA, 42 bases read in frame from base 1. Clipping removes 5 bases from V and 8 bases from J, with 9 as the unmatched junction base count. Taken from the germline V gene (reference sequence), the CDR1 and CDR2 loops are LNHNV and YYDKDF. In the paper's terms, the time point label means: baseline before first vaccination. Vaccinee samples came from UK trials COV001 and COV002, including a single-blind randomized controlled phase 2/3 trial of AZD1222 (ChAdOx1 nCoV-19) in healthy adults. For TCRbeta chain sequencing, PBMC samples were collected from trial participants at day 0 and at day 28 after the second dose. The CDR3 regions of human TCRbeta chains were subjected to immunosequencing. The published analysis was carried out like this. Repertoire TCRs were checked for matches against a reference library of SARS-CoV-2-specific TCRs that had been generated using the MIRA antigen-specificity platform. Breadth meant the fraction of unique TCRs that were SARS-CoV-2-associated, whereas depth meant the fraction of total T cells that were SARS-CoV-2-associated. Each spike-specific TCR was assigned to its reactive spike region and to a CD4 or CD8 class using the MIRA data. Log10-transformed breadth and depth values were compared by one-way ANOVA with Sidak's multiple comparisons tests. In TCRdb, the immuneACCESS table is reduced to in-frame sequences with V and J assigned. These tables do not hold every clone; where another copy was compared, an unresolved V gene accounts for under half, and the others remain unexplained. V and J calls and clone size are as listed in that table; D and trimming were resolved from the DNA. Counted in this sample were about 130,000 clones; more than 85% of them appeared once. The ten top clones hold approximately 0.85% of the sample.

The chain is encoded by TRBV15 joined to TRBJ1-2, with 9 bases in between that match TRBD1. This TCR derives from an adult in good health. This specimen consisted of peripheral blood, obtained on day 0 of AZD1222 vaccination. The CDR3 has the sequence CATSSRQGVEGYTF. The nucleotide sequence is TGTGCCACCAGCTCCCGACAGGGGGTAGAAGGCTACACCTTC.